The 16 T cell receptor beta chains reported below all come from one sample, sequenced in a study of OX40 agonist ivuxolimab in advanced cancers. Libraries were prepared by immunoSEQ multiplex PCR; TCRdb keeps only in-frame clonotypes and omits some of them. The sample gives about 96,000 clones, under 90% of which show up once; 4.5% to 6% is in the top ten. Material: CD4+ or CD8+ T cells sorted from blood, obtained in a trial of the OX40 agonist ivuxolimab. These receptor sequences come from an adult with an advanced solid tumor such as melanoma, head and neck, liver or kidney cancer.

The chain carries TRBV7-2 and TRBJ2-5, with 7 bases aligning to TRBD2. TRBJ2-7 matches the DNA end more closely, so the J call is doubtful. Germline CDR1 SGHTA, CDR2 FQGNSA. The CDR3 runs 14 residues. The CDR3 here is CASSLGEGPYEQYF. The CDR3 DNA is TGTGCCAGCAGCTTAGGGGAGGGGCCCTACGAGCAGTACTTC.

The chain's CDR3 is CASSESKGVGNQPQHF. CDR3 sequence (DNA): TGCGCCAGCAGTGAGTCGAAAGGGGTCGGCAATCAGCCCCAGCATTTT. The rearrangement joins TRBV10-2 to TRBJ1-5, with a tentative D call TRBD1 (5 bases). The CDR3 loop spans 16 amino acids. CDR1 WSHSY and CDR2 SAAADI come from the germline V gene. V lost 0 bases to trimming and J lost 2 bases, with 11 bases between them.

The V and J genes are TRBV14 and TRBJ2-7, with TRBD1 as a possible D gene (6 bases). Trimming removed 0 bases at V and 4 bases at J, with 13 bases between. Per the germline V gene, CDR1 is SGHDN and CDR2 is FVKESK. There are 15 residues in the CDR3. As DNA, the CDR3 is TGTGCCAGCAGCCAAGATCTGGGGACATTATACGAGCAGTACTTC. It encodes CASSQDLGTLYEQYF.

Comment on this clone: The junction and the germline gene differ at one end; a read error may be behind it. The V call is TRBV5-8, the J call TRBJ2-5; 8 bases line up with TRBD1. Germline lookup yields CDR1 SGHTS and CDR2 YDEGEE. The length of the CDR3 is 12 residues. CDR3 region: CASRLGQATQYF. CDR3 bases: TGTGCCAGCAGGTTGGGACAGGCGACCCAGTACTTC.

The CDR3 nucleotides read TGTGCCAGCCGCCTAGGGGAGACCCAGTACTTC. Its protein is CASRLGETQYF. The genes are TRBV6-1 and TRBJ2-5, with unresolved D. V dropped 8 bases and J dropped 5 bases, with 9 bases sitting between them. The CDR3 has 11 residues. Germline CDR1 is MNHNS and CDR2 is SASEGT.

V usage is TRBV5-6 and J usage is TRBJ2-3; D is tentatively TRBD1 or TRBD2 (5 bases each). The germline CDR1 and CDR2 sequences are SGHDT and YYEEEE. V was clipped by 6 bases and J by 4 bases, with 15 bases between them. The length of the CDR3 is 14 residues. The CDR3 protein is CASTKVVGADTQYF. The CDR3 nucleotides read TGTGCCAGCACCAAGGTCGTGGGGGCAGATACGCAGTATTTT.

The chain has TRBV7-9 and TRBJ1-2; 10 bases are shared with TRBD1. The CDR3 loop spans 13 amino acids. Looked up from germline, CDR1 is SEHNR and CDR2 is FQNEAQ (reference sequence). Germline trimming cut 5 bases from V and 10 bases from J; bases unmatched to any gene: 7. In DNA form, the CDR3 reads TGTGCCAGCAGCATCCGGGACAGGGGTAACTACACCTTC. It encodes CASSIRDRGNYTF.

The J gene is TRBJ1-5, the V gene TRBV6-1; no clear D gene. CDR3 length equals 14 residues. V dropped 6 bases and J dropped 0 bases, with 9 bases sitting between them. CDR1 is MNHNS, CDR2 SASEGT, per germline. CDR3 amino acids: CASRSANSNQPQHF. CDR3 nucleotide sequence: TGTGCCAGCAGGAGCGCGAATAGCAATCAGCCCCAGCATTTT.

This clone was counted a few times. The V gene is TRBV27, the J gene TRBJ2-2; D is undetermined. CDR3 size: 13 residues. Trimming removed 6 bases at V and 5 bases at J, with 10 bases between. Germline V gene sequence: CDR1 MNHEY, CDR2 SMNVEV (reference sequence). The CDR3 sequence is CASSQLSTGELFF. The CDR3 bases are TGTGCCAGCAGCCAACTATCGACCGGGGAGCTGTTTTTT.

The CDR3 region is CASSGGQRLTDTQYF. DNA of the CDR3: TGTGCCAGCAGCGGGGGACAGAGGCTGACAGATACGCAGTATTTT. This rearrangement joins TRBV5-6 to TRBJ2-3, with TRBD1 identical over 7 bases. Germline lookup yields CDR1 SGHDT and CDR2 YYEEEE. Trimming took 4 bases from V and 3 from J; bases not matched to a gene: 8. There are 15 residues in the CDR3.

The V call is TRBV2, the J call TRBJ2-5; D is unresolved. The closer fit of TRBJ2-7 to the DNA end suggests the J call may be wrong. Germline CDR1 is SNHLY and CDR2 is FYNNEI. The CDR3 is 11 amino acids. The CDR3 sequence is CASSAYYEQYF. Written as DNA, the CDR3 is TGTGCCAGCAGTGCTTACTACGAGCAGTACTTC.

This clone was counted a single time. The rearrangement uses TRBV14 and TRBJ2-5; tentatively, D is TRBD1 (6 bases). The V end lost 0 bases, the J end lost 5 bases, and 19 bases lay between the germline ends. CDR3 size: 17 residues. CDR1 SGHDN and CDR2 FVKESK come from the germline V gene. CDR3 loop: CASSQDVGGYLRETQYF. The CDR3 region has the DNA TGTGCCAGCAGCCAAGATGTTGGGGGCTACCTGAGGGAGACCCAGTACTTC. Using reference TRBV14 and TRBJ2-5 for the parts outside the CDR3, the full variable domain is EAGVTQFPSHSVIEKGQTVTLRCDPISGHDNLYWYRRVMGKEIKFLLHFVKESKQDESGMPNNRFLAERTGGTYSTLKVQPAELEDSGVYFCASSQDVGGYLRETQYFGPGTRLLVL.

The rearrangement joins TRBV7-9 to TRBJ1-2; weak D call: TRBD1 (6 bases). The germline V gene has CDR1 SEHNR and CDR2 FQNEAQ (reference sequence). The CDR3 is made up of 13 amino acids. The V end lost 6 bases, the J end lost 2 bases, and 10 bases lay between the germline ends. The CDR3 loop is CASSGGQNYGYTF. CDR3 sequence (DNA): TGTGCCAGCAGTGGGGGGCAGAACTATGGCTACACCTTC.

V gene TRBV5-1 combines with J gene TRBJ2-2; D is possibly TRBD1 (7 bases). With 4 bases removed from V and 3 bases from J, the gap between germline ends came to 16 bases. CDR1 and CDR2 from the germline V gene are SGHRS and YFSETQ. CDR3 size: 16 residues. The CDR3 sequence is CASSRDREVYTGELFF. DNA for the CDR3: TGCGCCAGCAGCCGAGACAGGGAGGTGTACACCGGGGAGCTGTTTTTT.

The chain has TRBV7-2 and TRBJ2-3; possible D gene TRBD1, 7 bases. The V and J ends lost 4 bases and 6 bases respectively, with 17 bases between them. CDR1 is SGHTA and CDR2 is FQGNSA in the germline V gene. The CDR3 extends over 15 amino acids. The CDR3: CASSYLLARGDTQYF. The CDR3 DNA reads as TGTGCCAGCAGCTATCTACTAGCCAGGGGGGATACGCAGTATTTT.

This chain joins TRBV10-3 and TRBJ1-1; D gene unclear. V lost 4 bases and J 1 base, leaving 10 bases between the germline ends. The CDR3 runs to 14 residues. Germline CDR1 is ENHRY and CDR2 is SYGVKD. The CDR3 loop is CAISVGRANTEAFF. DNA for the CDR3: TGTGCCATCAGTGTCGGGAGGGCGAACACTGAAGCTTTCTTT.